A single sample is the source of the 27 T cell receptor beta chains below, sequenced in a study of CD4 T cell repertoires in COVID-19. These memory T cells were uncultured and sequenced directly after ex vivo isolation. The data were produced by immunoSEQ multiplex PCR, yet TCRdb's version contains in-frame clones alone and is incomplete. Among over 20,000 clones listed, about nine tenths were seen once. The material sequenced was central memory CD4+ T cells from blood, taken before the COVID-19 pandemic. These receptors came from a human donor who had COVID-19.

The rearrangement links TRBV6-1 to TRBJ2-7; TRBD2 matches 9 bases. Germline V gene lookup returns CDR1 MNHNS and CDR2 SASEGT. The CDR3 consists of 14 residues. After removal of 5 bases from V and 3 bases from J, the junction contained 5 bases not matched to a gene. The CDR3 nucleotides are TGTGCCAGCAGTTATATGCGGGGGGGCTACGAGCAGTACTTC. Translating it yields CASSYMRGGYEQYF.

This sequence joins TRBV11-1 and TRBJ2-7; 7 bases are a match to TRBD1. Looked up from germline, CDR1 is SGHAT and CDR2 is FQDESV (reference sequence). This CDR3 has 17 residues. Trimming took 5 bases from V and 0 from J; bases not matched to a gene: 13. The CDR3 DNA reads as TGTGCCAGCAGCAGACTATTGACAGGGCCCCTCTCCTACGAGCAGTACTTC. Translated, it gives CASSRLLTGPLSYEQYF.

The rearrangement links TRBV7-8 to TRBJ1-4, with 7 bases lining up with TRBD1. This CDR3 contains 14 residues. Looked up from germline, CDR1 is SGHVS and CDR2 is FQNEAQ. With 3 bases clipped from V and 7 bases from J, the junction kept 5 bases outside the gene matches. This CDR3 is CASSLTGLGEKLFF. CDR3 nucleotides: TGTGCCAGCAGCTTGACAGGGTTGGGTGAAAAACTGTTTTTT.

The gene calls are TRBV6-5 and TRBJ1-3, with D perhaps matching TRBD1 (5 bases). Germline loops: CDR1 MNHEY, CDR2 SVGAGI. Trimming removed 0 bases from V and 2 bases from J, with 8 bases in between. This CDR3 region has 15 residues. CDR3 region: CASSYSVRAGNTIYF. Written as DNA, the CDR3 is TGTGCCAGCAGTTACTCGGTCAGGGCTGGAAACACCATATATTTT.

V usage is TRBV7-9 and J usage is TRBJ1-1; tentatively, D is TRBD1 (6 bases). Trimming removed 1 base from V and 5 bases from J, with 11 bases in between. The CDR3 is 14 amino acids. CDR1 is SEHNR, CDR2 FQNEAQ, per germline (reference sequence). The CDR3 protein is CASSLDGGATEAFF. CDR3 sequence (DNA): TGTGCCAGCAGCTTAGATGGGGGGGCGACTGAAGCTTTCTTT.

With respect to this clone: This likely comes from a read error, as the CDR3 has no conserved phenylalanine or tryptophan at its end. This chain links TRBV10-2 with TRBJ1-2; D uncertain. This CDR3 has 14 amino acids. Germline V gene lookup returns CDR1 WSHSY and CDR2 SAAADI. The V end lost 3 bases, the J end lost 8 bases, and 16 bases lay between the germline ends. CDR3 sequence reads: CASSDSTVNKGYTL. In nucleotides, the CDR3 is TGCGCCAGCAGTGACTCAACAGTGAATAAAGGCTACACCCTC.

The V call is TRBV30, the J call TRBJ2-3, with TRBD2 matching over 9 bases. Germline-derived CDR1 and CDR2 are GTSNPN and SVGIG (reference sequence). V shed 7 bases, J shed 4 bases, and the junction held 9 bases outside the gene matches. This CDR3 spans 14 amino acids. The CDR3 region is CALNRGGEADTQYF. DNA for the CDR3: TGTGCCTTAAACCGCGGGGGGGAGGCAGATACGCAGTATTTT.

The chain joins TRBV28 to TRBJ1-3, with D unclear. The CDR3 covers 11 residues. V dropped 8 bases and J dropped 5 bases, with 7 bases sitting between them. The germline V gene has CDR1 MDHEN and CDR2 SYDVKM. The CDR3 reads CASYGRNTIYF. CDR3 in DNA: TGTGCCAGCTACGGGAGAAACACCATATATTTT.

The V gene is TRBV4-1, the J gene TRBJ1-3; TRBD1 matches 7 bases. The CDR3 runs to 15 residues. CDR1 and CDR2 (germline): MGHRA, YSYEKL. The J segment lost 7 bases and the V segment lost 2 bases, leaving 8 bases of the junction unmatched. This chain's CDR3 is CASSQRTGQRNTIYF. In nucleotides, the CDR3 is TGCGCCAGCAGCCAAAGAACGGGACAGAGGAACACCATATATTTT.

The chain is built from TRBV5-1 and TRBJ2-7; D may be TRBD1 (6 bases). Germline CDR1 is SGHRS and CDR2 is YFSETQ. The CDR3 runs to 13 residues. V dropped 4 bases and J dropped 5 bases, with 13 bases sitting between them. CDR3 sequence reads: CASSLEGGHEQYF. As DNA, the CDR3 is TGCGCCAGCAGCCTGGAAGGGGGACACGAGCAGTACTTC.

This clone occurred once. The chain employs TRBV6-1 and TRBJ2-5; the match to TRBD2 covers 9 bases. The CDR3 is made up of 19 amino acids. J was trimmed by 6 bases and V by 1 base; bases with no gene match: 18. CDR1 is MNHNS, CDR2 SASEGT, per germline. This chain's CDR3 is CASSEEGLGWGLAKKTQYF. The CDR3, as DNA: TGTGCCAGCAGTGAAGAAGGCCTCGGATGGGGACTAGCTAAGAAGACCCAGTACTTC.

The V call is TRBV30, the J call TRBJ2-3, with TRBD2 identical over 9 bases. V was clipped by 0 bases and J by 4 bases; unmatched bases: 2. Germline lookup yields CDR1 GTSNPN and CDR2 SVGIG (reference sequence). The CDR3 covers 14 residues. DNA of the CDR3: TGTGCCTGGAGTGTAGCGGGAGGCCCAGATACGCAGTATTTT. This codes for CAWSVAGGPDTQYF. Supplemented by reference TRBV30 and TRBJ2-3, the full variable domain reads SQTIHQWPATLVQPVGSPLSLECTVEGTSNPNLYWYRQAAGRGLQLLFYSVGIGQISSEVPQNLSASRPQDRQFILSSKKLLLSDSGFYLCAWSVAGGPDTQYFGPGTRLTVL.

The chain is built from TRBV7-9 and TRBJ2-7; perhaps TRBD1 as D (6 bases). Germline V CDR1 and CDR2: SEHNR, FQNEAQ (reference sequence). This CDR3 is built from 14 residues. Trimming removed 4 bases at V and 2 bases at J, with 12 bases between. This CDR3 is CASSSRTAAYEQYF. In DNA form, the CDR3 reads TGTGCCAGCAGCTCTCGGACAGCCGCCTACGAGCAGTACTTC.

The chain uses TRBV25-1 and TRBJ2-5, with D maybe TRBD2 (5 bases). The CDR3 extends over 14 amino acids. Trimming pared 0 bases from V and 5 bases from J, leaving 10 bases between. Germline CDR1 reads MGHDK; CDR2 reads SYGVNS. In DNA, the CDR3 is TGTGCCAGCAGTGAATACTGGGAGACGGAGACCCAGTACTTC. Its translation: CASSEYWETETQYF. Full variable domain (missing parts from reference TRBV25-1 and TRBJ2-5): EADIYQTPRYLVIGTGKKITLECSQTMGHDKMYWYQQDPGMELHLIHYSYGVNSTEKGDLSSESTVSRIRTEHFPLTLESARPSHTSQYLCASSEYWETETQYFGPGTRLLVL.

The chain combines TRBV6-1 with TRBJ2-4, with 15 bases identical to TRBD2. The V gene's germline CDR1 is MNHNS and CDR2 SASEGT. The CDR3 extends over 17 amino acids. The ends lost 4 bases at V and 3 bases at J; junction bases unmatched: 4. The CDR3 region is CASSAGLAGGDKNIQYF. CDR3 nucleotide sequence: TGTGCCAGCAGTGCTGGACTAGCGGGAGGGGACAAAAACATTCAGTACTTC.

The chain recombines TRBV2 with TRBJ2-1; perhaps TRBD1 as D (5 bases). The CDR3 is made up of 12 amino acids. Germline V gene lookup returns CDR1 SNHLY and CDR2 FYNNEI. V was trimmed by 5 bases and J by 4 bases, leaving 6 bases between them. The CDR3 sequence is CASSRQYNEQFF. The CDR3 nucleotides are TGTGCCAGCAGTCGACAGTACAATGAGCAGTTCTTC.

The chain has TRBV6-1 and TRBJ2-3, with 16 nucleotides matching TRBD2. V lost 5 bases to trimming and J lost 0 bases; unmatched junction nucleotides: 8. Germline-derived CDR1 and CDR2 are MNHNS and SASEGT. This CDR3 has 19 amino acids. CDR3: CASSKGTSGRGVSTDTQYF. In DNA form, the CDR3 reads TGTGCCAGCAGTAAAGGGACTAGCGGGAGGGGTGTTAGCACAGATACGCAGTATTTT.

The rearrangement uses TRBV7-6 and TRBJ2-5, with TRBD2 identical over 9 bases. CDR1 and CDR2 (germline): SGHVS, FNYEAQ. This CDR3 is built from 15 residues. Trimming removed 5 bases from V and 5 bases from J; junction bases left unmatched: 9. The CDR3: CASSQPSGGYETQYF. The CDR3 DNA is TGTGCCAGCAGCCAGCCCAGCGGGGGGTATGAGACCCAGTACTTC.

The chain is built from TRBV5-1 and TRBJ2-3; 7 bases are a match to TRBD2. There are 14 residues in the CDR3. Germline V gene sequence: CDR1 SGHRS, CDR2 YFSETQ. Losses at the gene ends were 7 bases for V and 6 bases for J; bases not matched to a gene: 11. CDR3 bases: TGCGCCAGCTCCGGTGGGCGGGAGAGGGATACGCAGTATTTT. Translating gives CASSGGRERDTQYF.

This clone was recorded once. This rearrangement joins TRBV6-1 to TRBJ1-4; D remains unclear. Germline V gene lookup returns CDR1 MNHNS and CDR2 SASEGT. Deletions cut 6 bases from V and 0 bases from J, with 8 bases between. This CDR3 is 14 amino acids long. CDR3 sequence reads: CASRQNPTNEKLFF. The CDR3 nucleotides are TGTGCCAGCAGACAGAACCCAACTAATGAAAAACTGTTTTTT.

The chain is built from TRBV7-2 and TRBJ1-2; D unclear. This CDR3 is 15 amino acids long. The V end was cut by 7 bases, the J end by 8 bases, with 23 bases between. Per the germline V gene, CDR1 is SGHTA and CDR2 is FQGNSA. The CDR3 nucleotides read TGTGCCAGCACCCTCGATCCGGGCACGCCGGGGGGCTACACCTTC. This sequence encodes CASTLDPGTPGGYTF.

The V gene is TRBV2, the J gene TRBJ1-6; unclear D gene. CDR1 is SNHLY and CDR2 is FYNNEI in the germline V gene. This CDR3 spans 15 amino acids. V was clipped by 0 bases and J by 8 bases, with 11 bases between them. For the CDR3, the DNA is TGTGCCAGCAGTGAAGCGCTTCAGCGTTATTCACCCCTCCACTTT. Residues: CASSEALQRYSPLHF.

The rearrangement links TRBV13 to TRBJ2-3, with TRBD1 matching over 8 bases. This CDR3 has 16 residues. Germline-derived CDR1 and CDR2 are PRHDT and FYEKMQ (reference sequence). Trimming at V came to 3 bases and at J to 4 bases, leaving 9 bases not matched to a gene. CDR3 region: CASSLRRAGGADTQYF. The DNA for the CDR3 is TGTGCCAGCAGCTTGCGCAGGGCAGGGGGCGCAGATACGCAGTATTTT.

V usage is TRBV2 and J usage is TRBJ2-5; D is undetermined. CDR3 size: 12 residues. The germline V gene encodes CDR1 SNHLY and CDR2 FYNNEI. Between the trimmed V and J ends, which lost 2 bases and 5 bases, there was a span of 6 bases. The CDR3 DNA sequence: TGTGCCAGCAGTGAACACGGGGAGACCCAGTACTTC. Translated: CASSEHGETQYF.

This sequence joins TRBV11-2 and TRBJ2-5, with a possible D match to TRBD2 (6 bases). V was clipped by 1 base and J by 5 bases, with 14 bases between them. In germline, CDR1 is SGHAT, CDR2 FQNNGV. This CDR3 has 15 amino acids. The CDR3 DNA reads as TGTGCCAGCAGCTTAGGATGGGGGGTTGGGGAGACCCAGTACTTC. This gives the protein CASSLGWGVGETQYF.

Here the CDR3 DNA reads TGTGCCAGCTCCCTGGGACAGCTCACTGAAGCTTTCTTT. As protein: CASSLGQLTEAFF. V and J are TRBV11-2 and TRBJ1-1; 7 nucleotides line up with TRBD1. With V trimmed by 8 bases and J by 4 bases, 7 bases remained unmatched. CDR3 length: 13 residues. CDR1 and CDR2 (germline): SGHAT, FQNNGV.

In this sample, this clone turned up a few times. The rearrangement links TRBV30 to TRBJ2-5; TRBD2 is a possible D gene (6 bases). Germline V gene lookup returns CDR1 GTSNPN and CDR2 SVGIG (reference sequence). V dropped 4 bases and J dropped 3 bases, with 15 bases sitting between them. The CDR3 sequence is 14 residues long. CDR3 bases: TGTGCCTGGACGGCGGGAACCGGGGAAGAGACCCAGTACTTC. It is translated as CAWTAGTGEETQYF.